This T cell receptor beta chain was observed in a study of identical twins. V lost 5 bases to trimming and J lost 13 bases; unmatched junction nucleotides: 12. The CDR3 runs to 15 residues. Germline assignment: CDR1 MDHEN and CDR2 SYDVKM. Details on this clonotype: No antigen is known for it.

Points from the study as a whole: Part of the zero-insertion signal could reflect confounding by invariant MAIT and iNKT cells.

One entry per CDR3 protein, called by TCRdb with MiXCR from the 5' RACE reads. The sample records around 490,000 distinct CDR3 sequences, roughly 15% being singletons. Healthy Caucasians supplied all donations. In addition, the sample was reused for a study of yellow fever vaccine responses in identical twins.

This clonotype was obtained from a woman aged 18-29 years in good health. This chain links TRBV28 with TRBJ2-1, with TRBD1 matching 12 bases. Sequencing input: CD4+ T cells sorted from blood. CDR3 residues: CASSKPSGTGGSQFF. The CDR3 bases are TGTGCCAGCAGTAAGCCCTCCGGGACAGGGGGCTCTCAGTTCTTC. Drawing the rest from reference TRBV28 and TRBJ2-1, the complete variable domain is DVKVTQSSRYLVKRTGEKVFLECVQDMDHENMFWYRQDPGLGLRLIYFSYDVKMKEKGDIPEGYSVSREKKERFSLILESASTNQTSMYLCASSKPSGTGGSQFFGPGTRLTVL.